A selection of T cell receptor beta chains follows, all from one sample in a study of blood T cell repertoires in COVID-19. Libraries were prepared by immunoSEQ multiplex PCR; TCRdb keeps only in-frame clonotypes and omits some of them. The sample records 220,000 or so clones, around 86% being singletons. The sequenced sample was peripheral blood. The receptors shown here come from a man in his 60s who had recovered from COVID-19. CDR3s include the opening cysteine and the closing phenylalanine or tryptophan. Fields, in order: D gene, V gene, clone size, J gene, CDR3 DNA, CDR3 protein. A D gene is named only where the DNA matches it firmly. Only some rows state a clone size, as once, few, many or a class for expanded clones.

NA	TRBV11-1	NA	TRBJ2-1	TGTGCCAGCAGCGGGTTGGGCGGGACCACCTACAATGAGCAGTTCTTC	CASSGLGGTTYNEQFF
TRBD1	TRBV6-5	NA	TRBJ1-6	TGTGCCAGCAGTTCAACCGGGAAGGGGGCCTACTCACCCCTCCACTTT	CASSSTGKGAYSPLHF
NA	TRBV2	NA	TRBJ2-7	TGTGCCAGCAGTAATCAGGGGAGTTTCTACGAGCAGTACTTC	CASSNQGSFYEQYF
TRBD2	TRBV27	NA	TRBJ2-3	TGTGCCAGCAGTCTACTAGCGGGTACGGCAGATACGCAGTATTTT	CASSLLAGTADTQYF
NA	TRBV19	NA	TRBJ1-1	TGTGCCAGTATCACAGCCTGGAACACTGAAGCTTTCTTT	CASITAWNTEAFF
NA	TRBV6-2/TRBV6-3	NA	TRBJ1-3	TGTGCCAGCAGTTGGGCAGTCCTCTCTGGAAACACCATATATTTT	CASSWAVLSGNTIYF
NA	TRBV4-3	few	TRBJ1-2	TGCGCCAGCAGCCAAGAAGGGGGGGTTAACTATGGCTACACCTTC	CASSQEGGVNYGYTF
NA	TRBV3-1/TRBV3-2	NA	TRBJ1-2	TGTGCCAGCAGCCAAACCGGGAACTATGGCTACACCTTC	CASSQTGNYGYTF
NA	TRBV28	NA	TRBJ2-7	TGTGCCAGCAGTTTAATGTTCGGACAAGACTACGAGCAGTACTTC	CASSLMFGQDYEQYF
TRBD1	TRBV3-1/TRBV3-2	NA	TRBJ2-7	TGTGCCAGCAGCCCGATTATCCGGACAGGGAAGGTTCTCAGGAGCTCCTACGAGCAGTACTTC	CASSPIIRTGKVLRSSYEQYF
TRBD1	TRBV6-5	NA	TRBJ1-2	TGTGCCAGCAGTTCCCGGACAGGCTATGGCTACACCTTC	CASSSRTGYGYTF
NA	TRBV6-5	NA	TRBJ2-7	TGTGCCAGCAGGCGGGACTGGAGCTCCTACGAGCAGTACTTC	CASRRDWSSYEQYF
TRBD2	TRBV27	NA	TRBJ2-7	TGTGCCAGCGCCCCCGGACTAGCGGCCTACGAGCAGTACTTC	CASAPGLAAYEQYF
TRBD1	TRBV5-4	NA	TRBJ1-2	TGTGCCAGCAGCCGAACAGACAGGGGACATGGCTACACCTTC	CASSRTDRGHGYTF
TRBD2	TRBV14	few	TRBJ2-1	TGTGCCAGCAGTCGAGAGCGGGGGGGCAAAAGTGAGCAGTTCTTC	CASSRERGGKSEQFF
TRBD1	TRBV2	NA	TRBJ1-6	TGTGCCAGCAAGGCCGGGACAGGGCGAAATTCACCCCTCCACTTT	CASKAGTGRNSPLHF
NA	TRBV27	NA	TRBJ2-1	TGTGCCAGCAGTTCGGTAAGATCCTACAATGAGCAGTTCTTC	CASSSVRSYNEQFF
NA	TRBV29-1	NA	TRBJ1-3	TGCAGCGTTGAAGATGGGGGGAAGGACACCATATATTTT	CSVEDGGKDTIYF
NA	TRBV15	once	TRBJ1-6	TGTGCCACCAGCCAGGATTTTTCACCCCTCCACTTT	CATSQDFSPLHF
TRBD2	TRBV5-5	NA	TRBJ2-1	TGTGCCAGCAGCACCTATTGGACTAGCGGGATGGATGAGCAGTTCTTC	CASSTYWTSGMDEQFF
TRBD2	TRBV30	NA	TRBJ2-3	TGTGCCTGGAGACCGCGCCGGGAAGCGGGAGCGTGGACAGATACGCAGTATTTT	CAWRPRREAGAWTDTQYF
TRBD1	TRBV7-8	NA	TRBJ1-3	TGTGCCAGCAGCCCGAATGTAGGGGGCACTGGAAACACCATATATTTT	CASSPNVGGTGNTIYF
TRBD2	TRBV7-9	NA	TRBJ2-3	TGTGCCAGCAGCAACCAGGGACTAGCCACAGATACGCAGTATTTT	CASSNQGLATDTQYF
NA	TRBV7-2	NA	TRBJ1-5	TGTGCCAGCAGCTTACGGAGTCAGCCCCAGCATTTT	CASSLRSQPQHF
NA	TRBV19	NA	TRBJ2-7	TGTGCCAGTAGTGAAGAGCGCTCACTCAATTATCCCTACGAGCAGTACTTC	CASSEERSLNYPYEQYF
NA	TRBV5-1	NA	TRBJ1-1	TGCGCCAGCAGCCATGAACATGTGGCTTTCTTT	CASSHEHVAFF
TRBD2	TRBV3-1/TRBV3-2	NA	TRBJ2-5	TGTGCCAGCAGTTGGACTAGCGGCCAAGAGACCCAGTACTTC	CASSWTSGQETQYF
NA	TRBV7-3	NA	TRBJ2-2	TGTGCCAGCGCCCGGGGGAGTTCCACCGGGGAGCTGTTTTTT	CASARGSSTGELFF
NA	TRBV30	NA	TRBJ1-2	TGTGCCTGGAGTGTCTCTATTAACTATGGCTACACCTTC	CAWSVSINYGYTF
NA	TRBV3-1/TRBV3-2	NA	TRBJ1-5	TGTCCCCGTCGGTGGAATCAGCCCCAGCATTTT	CPRRWNQPQHF
NA	TRBV5-1	NA	TRBJ2-2	TGCGCCAGCAGCTTGGCCGGACTTGACACCGGGGAGCTGTTTTTT	CASSLAGLDTGELFF
NA	TRBV11-2	NA	TRBJ1-5	TGTGCCAGCAGCACCAGACGGGGGGGCAATCAGCCCCAGCATTTT	CASSTRRGGNQPQHF
NA	TRBV3-1/TRBV3-2	NA	TRBJ1-1	TGTGCCAGCAGCCAAGTAGTAGGTAGCGAAGCTTTCTTT	CASSQVVGSEAFF
NA	TRBV28	NA	TRBJ2-7	TGTGCCAGCAGCTTCCGTTTTAGGGCTAGGGAGAACGAGCAGTACTTC	CASSFRFRARENEQYF
NA	TRBV6-5	NA	TRBJ2-1	TGTGCCAGCAGTTACCTAGTCGGGGAGGAGCAGTTCTTC	CASSYLVGEEQFF
TRBD1	TRBV5-4	NA	TRBJ1-2	TGTGCCAGCAGCTTGGCAGGGGGAGGCTATGGCTACACCTTC	CASSLAGGGYGYTF
TRBD2	TRBV6-1	NA	TRBJ2-7	TGTGCCAGCAGTGAAGGAAGCGGGAGTATCCTCTACGAGCAGTACTTC	CASSEGSGSILYEQYF
TRBD1	TRBV5-5	NA	TRBJ1-6	TGTGCCAGCAGCTTCGCGGACAGGGGTAATTCACCCCTCCACTTT	CASSFADRGNSPLHF
NA	TRBV30	NA	TRBJ1-2	TGTGCCTGGAGTGTATCTCGAGGCTATGGCTACACCTTC	CAWSVSRGYGYTF
TRBD1	TRBV5-1	NA	TRBJ1-3	TGCGCCAGCAGCGTAAGACAGGGGGCGCAGGGAAACACCATATATTTT	CASSVRQGAQGNTIYF
TRBD2	TRBV9	NA	TRBJ2-3	TGTGCCAGCAACCTACTAGCGGGGCGCACAGATACGCAGTATTTT	CASNLLAGRTDTQYF
NA	TRBV5-1	NA	TRBJ2-7	TGCGCCAGCAGCTTGGCCCCGTCCTACGAGCAGTACTTC	CASSLAPSYEQYF
TRBD1	TRBV6-5	NA	TRBJ1-2	TGTGCCAGCAGACGACAGGGGGGGTACTATGGCTACACCTTC	CASRRQGGYYGYTF
TRBD1	TRBV15	once	TRBJ1-4	TGTGCCACCAGCAGAGGCGGACAGGGGGGCTCTAATGAAAAACTGTTTTTT	CATSRGGQGGSNEKLFF
NA	TRBV6-2/TRBV6-3	NA	TRBJ2-7	TGTGCCAGCAGCAGGGACTCCCTAAGGAGTGAGCAGTACTTC	CASSRDSLRSEQYF
NA	TRBV5-6	NA	TRBJ1-5	TGTGCCAGCAGCCCGGGAGGGGGGCTGGGTCAGCCCCAGCATTTT	CASSPGGGLGQPQHF
TRBD2	TRBV11-3	NA	TRBJ2-1	TGTGCCAGCAGCCCCTCTAGCGGCCGTTCCTACAATGAGCAGTTCTTC	CASSPSSGRSYNEQFF
NA	TRBV7-3	NA	TRBJ2-2	TGTGCCAGCAGCCTATCCAAGTCCACCGGGGAGCTGTTTTTT	CASSLSKSTGELFF
TRBD1	TRBV19	NA	TRBJ1-2	TGTGCCAGTAGAACGGGACAGGGCGGCTATGGCTACACCTTC	CASRTGQGGYGYTF
TRBD1	TRBV10-3	NA	TRBJ1-2	TGTGCCATCAGTGAGAATCGACAGGGCTATGGCTACACCTTC	CAISENRQGYGYTF
TRBD1	TRBV6-6	NA	TRBJ1-2	TGTGCCAGCATTCGGACCGGGACAGGGGGAGTTGCTAACTATGGCTACACCTTC	CASIRTGTGGVANYGYTF
NA	TRBV7-6	once	TRBJ1-1	TGTGCCAGCAGGTCATTGAACACTGAAGCTTTCTTT	CASRSLNTEAFF
NA	TRBV9	NA	TRBJ2-1	TGTGCCAGCAGCGTACTAAACAATGAGCAGTTCTTC	CASSVLNNEQFF
NA	TRBV6-2/TRBV6-3	NA	TRBJ2-7	TGTGCCAGCAGTTTACAGTTCTACGAGCAGTACTTC	CASSLQFYEQYF
TRBD1	TRBV6-1	NA	TRBJ1-5	TGTGCCAGCAGTGAATTTTCCAGGGGGCTCGGACAGCCCCAGCATTTT	CASSEFSRGLGQPQHF
NA	TRBV6-5	NA	TRBJ1-2	TGTGCCAGCAGCCTTTCCCAGGGGTATGGCTACACCTTC	CASSLSQGYGYTF
NA	TRBV3-1/TRBV3-2	NA	TRBJ2-2	TGTGCCAGCAGCCAACGAGGGGGTGCCGGGGAGCTGTTTTTT	CASSQRGGAGELFF
NA	TRBV29-1	NA	TRBJ1-4	TGCAGTGCCGGGGGGTGGATGGATGAAAAACTGTTTTTT	CSAGGWMDEKLFF
NA	TRBV3-1/TRBV3-2	NA	TRBJ2-3	TGTGCCAGCAGCCAAGAAACAATCCGTTTGGATACGCAGTATTTT	CASSQETIRLDTQYF